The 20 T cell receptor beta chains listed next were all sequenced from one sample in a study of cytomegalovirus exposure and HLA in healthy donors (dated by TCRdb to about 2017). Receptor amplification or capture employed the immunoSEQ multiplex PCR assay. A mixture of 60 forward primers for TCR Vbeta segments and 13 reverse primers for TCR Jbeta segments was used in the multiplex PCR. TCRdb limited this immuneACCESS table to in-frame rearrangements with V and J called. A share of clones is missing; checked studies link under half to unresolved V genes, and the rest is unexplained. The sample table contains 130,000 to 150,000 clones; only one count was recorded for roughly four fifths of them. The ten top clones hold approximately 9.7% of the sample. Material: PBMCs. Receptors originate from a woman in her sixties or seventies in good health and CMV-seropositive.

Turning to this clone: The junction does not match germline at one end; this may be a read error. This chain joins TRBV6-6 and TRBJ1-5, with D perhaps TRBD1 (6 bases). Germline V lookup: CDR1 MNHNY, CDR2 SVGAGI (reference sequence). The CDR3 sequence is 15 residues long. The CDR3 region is CASSSLDRLDQRQHF. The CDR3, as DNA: TGTGCCAGCAGTTCCCTCGACAGGCTTGATCAGCGCCAGCATTTT.

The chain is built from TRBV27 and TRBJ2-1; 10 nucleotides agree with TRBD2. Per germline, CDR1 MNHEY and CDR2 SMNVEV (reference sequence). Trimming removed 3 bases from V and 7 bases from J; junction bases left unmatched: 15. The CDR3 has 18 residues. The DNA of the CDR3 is TGTGCCAGCAGTTTTCGGGCCGGGGGGATAGCGGGAGGTAATGAGCAGTTCTTC. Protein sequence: CASSFRAGGIAGGNEQFF.

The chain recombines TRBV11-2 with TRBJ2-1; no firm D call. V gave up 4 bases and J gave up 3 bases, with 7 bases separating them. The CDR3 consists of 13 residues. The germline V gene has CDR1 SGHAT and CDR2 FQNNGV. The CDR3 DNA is TGTGCCAGCAGCTCTTTTTACTACAATGAGCAGTTCTTC. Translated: CASSSFYYNEQFF.

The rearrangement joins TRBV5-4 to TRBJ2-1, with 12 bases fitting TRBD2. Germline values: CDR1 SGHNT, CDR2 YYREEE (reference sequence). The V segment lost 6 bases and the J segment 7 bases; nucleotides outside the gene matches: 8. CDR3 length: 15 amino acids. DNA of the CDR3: TGTGCCAGCATCCCCAGGACTAGCGGGATTAATGAGCAGTTCTTC. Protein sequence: CASIPRTSGINEQFF.

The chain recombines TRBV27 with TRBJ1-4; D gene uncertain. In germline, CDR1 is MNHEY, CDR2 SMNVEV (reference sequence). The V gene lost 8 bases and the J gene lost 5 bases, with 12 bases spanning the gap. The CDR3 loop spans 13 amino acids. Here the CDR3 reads CASSRDVNEKLFF. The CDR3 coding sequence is TGTGCCAGCTCTCGCGATGTGAATGAAAAACTGTTTTTT.

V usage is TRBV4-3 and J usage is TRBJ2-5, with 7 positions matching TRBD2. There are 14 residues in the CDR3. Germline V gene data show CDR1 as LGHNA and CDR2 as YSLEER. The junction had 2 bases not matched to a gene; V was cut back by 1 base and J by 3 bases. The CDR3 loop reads CASSQGLAEETQYF. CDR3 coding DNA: TGCGCCAGCAGCCAAGGGCTAGCGGAAGAGACCCAGTACTTC.

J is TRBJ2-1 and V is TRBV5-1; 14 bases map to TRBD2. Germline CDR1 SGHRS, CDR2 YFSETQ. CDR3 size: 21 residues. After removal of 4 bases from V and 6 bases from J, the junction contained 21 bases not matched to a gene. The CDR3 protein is CASSPGLAGDIQQRPSNEQFF. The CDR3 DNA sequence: TGCGCCAGCAGCCCGGGACTAGCGGGAGATATCCAGCAAAGGCCTTCCAATGAGCAGTTCTTC.

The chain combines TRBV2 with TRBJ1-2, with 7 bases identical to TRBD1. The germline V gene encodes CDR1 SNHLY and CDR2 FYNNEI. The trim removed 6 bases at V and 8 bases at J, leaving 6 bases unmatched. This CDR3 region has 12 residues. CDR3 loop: CASSDRDGGYTF. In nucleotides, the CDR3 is TGTGCCAGCAGCGACAGGGACGGCGGCTACACCTTC. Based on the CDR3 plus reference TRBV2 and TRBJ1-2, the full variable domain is EPEVTQTPSHQVTQMGQEVILRCVPISNHLYFYWYRQILGQKVEFLVSFYNNEISEKSEIFDDQFSVERPDGSNFTLKIRSTKLEDSAMYFCASSDRDGGYTFGSGTRLTVV.

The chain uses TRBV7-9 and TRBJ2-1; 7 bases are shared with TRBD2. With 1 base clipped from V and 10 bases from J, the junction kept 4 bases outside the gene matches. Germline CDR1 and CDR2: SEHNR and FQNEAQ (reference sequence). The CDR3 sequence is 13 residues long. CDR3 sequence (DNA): TGTGCCAGCAGCTTAGAGGGGAGGGTAGAGCAGTTCTTC. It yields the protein CASSLEGRVEQFF.

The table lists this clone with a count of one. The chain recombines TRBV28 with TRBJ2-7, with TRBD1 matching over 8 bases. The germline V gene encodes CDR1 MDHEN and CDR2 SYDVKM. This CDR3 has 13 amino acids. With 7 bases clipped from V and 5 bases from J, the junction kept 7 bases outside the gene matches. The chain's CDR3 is CASILTGDDEQYF. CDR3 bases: TGTGCCAGCATCCTGACAGGGGATGACGAGCAGTACTTC.

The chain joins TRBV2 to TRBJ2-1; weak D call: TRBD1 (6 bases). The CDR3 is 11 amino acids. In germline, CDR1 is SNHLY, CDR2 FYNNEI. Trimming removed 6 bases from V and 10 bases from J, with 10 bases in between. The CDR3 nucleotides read TGTGCCAGCAGACAAGACAGGGAGCAGTTCTTC. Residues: CASRQDREQFF.

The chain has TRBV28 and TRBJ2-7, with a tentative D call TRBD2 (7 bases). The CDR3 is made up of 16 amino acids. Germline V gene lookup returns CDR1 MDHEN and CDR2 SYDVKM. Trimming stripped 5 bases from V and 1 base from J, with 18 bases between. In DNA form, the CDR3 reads TGTGCCAGCAGTCCCCTGGGGGGGCGGAGTTCCTACGAGCAGTACTTC. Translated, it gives CASSPLGGRSSYEQYF.

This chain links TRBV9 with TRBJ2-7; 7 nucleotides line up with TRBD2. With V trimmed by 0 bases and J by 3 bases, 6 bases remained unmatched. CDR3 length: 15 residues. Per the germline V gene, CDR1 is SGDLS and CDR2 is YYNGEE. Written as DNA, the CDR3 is TGTGCCAGCAGCGTAGTGGCGGGAGAAGGCTACGAGCAGTACTTC. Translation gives CASSVVAGEGYEQYF. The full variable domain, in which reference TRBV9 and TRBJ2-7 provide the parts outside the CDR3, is DSGVTQTPKHLITATGQRVTLRCSPRSGDLSVYWYQQSLDQGLQFLIQYYNGEERAKGNILERFSAQQFPDLHSELNLSSLELGDSALYFCASSVVAGEGYEQYFGPGTRLTVT.

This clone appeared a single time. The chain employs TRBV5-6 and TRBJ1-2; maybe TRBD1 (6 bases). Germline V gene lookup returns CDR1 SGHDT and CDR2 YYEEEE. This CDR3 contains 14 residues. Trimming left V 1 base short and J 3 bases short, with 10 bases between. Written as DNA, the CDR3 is TGTGCCAGCAGCTTGCAACAGGGTTACTATGGCTACACCTTC. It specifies CASSLQQGYYGYTF. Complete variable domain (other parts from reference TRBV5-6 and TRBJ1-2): DAGVTQSPTHLIKTRGQQVTLRCSPKSGHDTVSWYQQALGQGPQFIFQYYEEEERQRGNFPDRFSGHQFPNYSSELNVNALLLGDSALYLCASSLQQGYYGYTFGSGTRLTVV.

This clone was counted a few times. DNA of the CDR3: TGTGCCAGCAGCGCGACAGGGGGCGCATGGGGAGAAGCTTTCTTT. Translated, it gives CASSATGGAWGEAFF. V and J are TRBV5-4 and TRBJ1-1; 10 positions match TRBD1. The V and J ends lost 4 bases and 8 bases, in that order; junction bases with no gene match: 11. There are 15 residues in the CDR3. Germline CDR1 reads SGHNT; CDR2 reads YYREEE (reference sequence).

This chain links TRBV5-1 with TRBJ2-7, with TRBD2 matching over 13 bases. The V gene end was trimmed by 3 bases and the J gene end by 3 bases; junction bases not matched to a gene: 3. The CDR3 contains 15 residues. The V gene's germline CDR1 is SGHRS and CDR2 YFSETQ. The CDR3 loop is CASSWGLAGNYEQYF. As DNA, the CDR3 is TGCGCCAGCAGCTGGGGACTAGCGGGAAACTACGAGCAGTACTTC.

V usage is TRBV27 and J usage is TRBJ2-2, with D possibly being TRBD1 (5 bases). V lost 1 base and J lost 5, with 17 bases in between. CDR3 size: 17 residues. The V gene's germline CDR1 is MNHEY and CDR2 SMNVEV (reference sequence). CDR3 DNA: TGTGCCAGCAGTTTATGGTTGGCGGACACCCGGACCGGGGAGCTGTTTTTT. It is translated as CASSLWLADTRTGELFF.

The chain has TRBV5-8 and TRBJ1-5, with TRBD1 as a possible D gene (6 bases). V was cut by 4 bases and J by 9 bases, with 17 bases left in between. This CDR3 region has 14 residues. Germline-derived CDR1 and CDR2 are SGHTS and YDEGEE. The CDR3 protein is CASSGTTVGRPQHF. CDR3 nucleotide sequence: TGTGCCAGCAGCGGGACAACAGTAGGGAGGCCCCAGCATTTT. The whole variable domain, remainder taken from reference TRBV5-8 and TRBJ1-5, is EAGVTQSPTHLIKTRGQQATLRCSPISGHTSVYWYQQALGLGLQFLLWYDEGEERNRGNFPPRFSGRQFPNYSSELNVNALELEDSALYLCASSGTTVGRPQHFGDGTRLSIL.

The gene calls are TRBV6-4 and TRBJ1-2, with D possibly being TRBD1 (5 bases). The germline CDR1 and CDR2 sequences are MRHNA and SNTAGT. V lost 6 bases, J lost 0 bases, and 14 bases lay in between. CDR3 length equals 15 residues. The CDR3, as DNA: TGTGCCAGCAGACCGGGACTGGGAGCTAACTATGGCTACACCTTC. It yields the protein CASRPGLGANYGYTF.

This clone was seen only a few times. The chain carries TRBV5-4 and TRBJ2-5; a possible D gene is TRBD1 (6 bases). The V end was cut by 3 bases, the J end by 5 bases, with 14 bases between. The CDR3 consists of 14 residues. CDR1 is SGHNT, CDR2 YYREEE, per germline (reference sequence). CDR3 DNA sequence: TGTGCCAGCAGCTCGAAACAGGGAACGGAGACCCAGTACTTC. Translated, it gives CASSSKQGTETQYF. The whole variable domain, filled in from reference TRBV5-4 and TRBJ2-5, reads ETGVTQSPTHLIKTRGQQVTLRCSSQSGHNTVSWYQQALGQGPQFIFQYYREEENGRGNFPPRFSGLQFPNYSSELNVNALELDDSALYLCASSSKQGTETQYFGPGTRLLVL.